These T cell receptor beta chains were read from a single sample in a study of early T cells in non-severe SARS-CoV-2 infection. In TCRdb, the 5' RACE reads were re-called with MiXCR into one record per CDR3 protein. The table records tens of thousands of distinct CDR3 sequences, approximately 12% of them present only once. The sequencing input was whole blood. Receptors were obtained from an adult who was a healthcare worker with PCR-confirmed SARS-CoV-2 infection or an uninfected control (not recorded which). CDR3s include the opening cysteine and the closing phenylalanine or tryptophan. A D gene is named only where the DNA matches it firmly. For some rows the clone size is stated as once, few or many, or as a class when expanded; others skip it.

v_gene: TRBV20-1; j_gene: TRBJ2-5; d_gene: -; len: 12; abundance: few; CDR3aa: CSARQLQETQYF; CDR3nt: TGCAGTGCTCGACAACTCCAAGAGACCCAGTACTTC
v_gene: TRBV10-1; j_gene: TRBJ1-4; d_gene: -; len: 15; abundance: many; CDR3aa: CASSQGGSTNEKLFF; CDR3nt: TGCGCCAGCAGCCAGGGTGGTTCAACTAATGAAAAACTGTTTTTT
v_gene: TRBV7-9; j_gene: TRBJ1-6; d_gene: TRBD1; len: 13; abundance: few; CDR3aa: CASSTQGLSPLHF; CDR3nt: TGTGCCAGCAGCACACAGGGGCTTTCACCCCTCCACTTT
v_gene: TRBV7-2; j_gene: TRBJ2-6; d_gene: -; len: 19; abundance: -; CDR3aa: CASSLVWTVSLSGANVLTF; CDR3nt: TGTGCCAGCAGCTTAGTTTGGACAGTGAGCCTCTCTGGGGCCAACGTCCTGACTTTC
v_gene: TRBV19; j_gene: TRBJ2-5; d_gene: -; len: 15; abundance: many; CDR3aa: CASSHSLAGRKTQYF; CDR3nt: TGTGCCAGTAGCCACTCTCTGGCGGGGCGAAAGACCCAGTACTTC
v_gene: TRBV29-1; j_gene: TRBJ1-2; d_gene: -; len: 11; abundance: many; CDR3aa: CSVALGTTNTF; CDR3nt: -
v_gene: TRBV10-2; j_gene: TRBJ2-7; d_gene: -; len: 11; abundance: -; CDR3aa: CASSAQSEQYF; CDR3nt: TGCGCCAGCAGTGCGCAGAGCGAGCAGTACTTC
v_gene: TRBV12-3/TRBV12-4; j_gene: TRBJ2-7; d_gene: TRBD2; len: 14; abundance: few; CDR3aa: CASRSGRSSYEQYF; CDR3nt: TGTGCCAGCAGGAGCGGGAGATCGTCCTACGAGCAGTACTTC
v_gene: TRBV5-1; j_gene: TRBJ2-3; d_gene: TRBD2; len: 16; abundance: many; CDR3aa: CASSRDGGRAADTQYF; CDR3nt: TGCGCCAGCAGCCGCGACGGCGGGAGGGCAGCAGATACGCAGTATTTT
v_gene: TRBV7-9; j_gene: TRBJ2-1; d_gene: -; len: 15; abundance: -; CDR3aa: CASSRIAGNYNEQFF; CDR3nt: TGTGCCAGCAGCCGGATTGCAGGGAACTACAATGAGCAGTTCTTC
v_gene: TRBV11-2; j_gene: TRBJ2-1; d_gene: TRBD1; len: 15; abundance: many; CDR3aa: CASSLDRGRPNEQFF; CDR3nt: TGTGCCAGCAGCTTAGACAGGGGGCGGCCCAATGAGCAGTTCTTC
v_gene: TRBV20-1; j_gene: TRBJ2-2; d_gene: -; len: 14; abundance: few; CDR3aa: CSASPTSVTGELFF; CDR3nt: TGCAGTGCTTCCCCGACTAGTGTCACCGGGGAGCTGTTTTTT
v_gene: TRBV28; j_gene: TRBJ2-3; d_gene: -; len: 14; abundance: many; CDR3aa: CATKRGGSTDTQYF; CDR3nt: TGTGCCACCAAACGGGGCGGAAGCACAGATACGCAGTATTTT
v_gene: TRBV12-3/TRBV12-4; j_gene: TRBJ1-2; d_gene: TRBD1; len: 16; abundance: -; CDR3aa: CASSTQGTVPNYGYTF; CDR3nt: TGTGCCAGCAGCACCCAAGGGACAGTGCCTAACTATGGCTACACCTTC
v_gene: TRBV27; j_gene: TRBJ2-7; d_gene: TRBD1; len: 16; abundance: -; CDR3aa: CASSPRWDRETYEQYF; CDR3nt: TGTGCCAGCAGCCCCCGTTGGGACAGGGAAACCTACGAGCAGTACTTC
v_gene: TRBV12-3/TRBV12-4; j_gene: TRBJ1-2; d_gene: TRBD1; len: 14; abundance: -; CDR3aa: CASSLVDRGDGYTF; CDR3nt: TGTGCCAGCAGTTTGGTAGACAGGGGTGATGGCTACACCTTC
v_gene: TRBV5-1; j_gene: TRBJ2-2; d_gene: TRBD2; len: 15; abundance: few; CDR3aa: CASSLVGLASGELFF; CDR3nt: TGCGCCAGCAGCTTGGTGGGACTAGCATCCGGGGAGCTGTTTTTT
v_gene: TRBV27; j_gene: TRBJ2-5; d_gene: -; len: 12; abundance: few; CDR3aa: CASSHYQETQYF; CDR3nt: TGTGCCAGCAGCCATTACCAAGAGACCCAGTACTTC
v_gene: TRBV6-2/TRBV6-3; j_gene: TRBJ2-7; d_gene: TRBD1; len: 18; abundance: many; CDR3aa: CASSDPHQQGYSSYEQYF; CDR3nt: TGTGCCAGCAGTGACCCGCACCAACAGGGGTATAGCTCCTACGAGCAGTACTTC
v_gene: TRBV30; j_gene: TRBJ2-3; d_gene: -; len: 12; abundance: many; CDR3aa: CAWGGITDTQYF; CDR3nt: TGTGCCTGGGGCGGCATCACAGATACGCAGTATTTT
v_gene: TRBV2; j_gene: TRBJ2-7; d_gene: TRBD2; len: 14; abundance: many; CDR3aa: CASSPASGSYEQYF; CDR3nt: TGTGCCAGTAGCCCGGCTAGCGGTTCCTACGAGCAGTACTTC
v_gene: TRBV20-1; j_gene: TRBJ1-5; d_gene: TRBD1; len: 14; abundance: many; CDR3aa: CSVLDRAGNQPQHF; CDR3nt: TGCAGTGTCCTGGACAGGGCGGGCAATCAGCCCCAGCATTTT
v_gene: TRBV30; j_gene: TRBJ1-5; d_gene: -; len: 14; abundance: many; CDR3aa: CAWSAPGVGQPQHF; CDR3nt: TGTGCCTGGAGTGCCCCAGGGGTCGGTCAGCCCCAGCATTTT
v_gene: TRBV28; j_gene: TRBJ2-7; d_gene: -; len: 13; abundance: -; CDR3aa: CASTPSGLYEQYF; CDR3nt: TGTGCCAGCACCCCCTCGGGTCTATACGAGCAGTACTTC
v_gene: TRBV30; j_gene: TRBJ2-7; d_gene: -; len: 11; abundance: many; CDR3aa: CAWSWGSEQYF; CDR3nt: TGTGCCTGGAGTTGGGGTTCCGAGCAGTACTTC
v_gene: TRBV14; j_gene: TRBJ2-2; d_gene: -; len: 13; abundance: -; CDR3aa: CASSQQSTGELFF; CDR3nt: TGTGCCAGCAGCCAACAGAGCACCGGGGAGCTGTTTTTT
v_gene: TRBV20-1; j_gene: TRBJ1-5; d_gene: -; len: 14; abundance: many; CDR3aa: CSARVKGSNQPQHF; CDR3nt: TGCAGTGCTAGAGTTAAGGGTAGCAATCAGCCCCAGCATTTT
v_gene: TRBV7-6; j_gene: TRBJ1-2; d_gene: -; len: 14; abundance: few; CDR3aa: CASSLGVSNYGYTF; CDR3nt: TGTGCCAGCAGCTTAGGGGTTTCTAACTATGGCTACACCTTC
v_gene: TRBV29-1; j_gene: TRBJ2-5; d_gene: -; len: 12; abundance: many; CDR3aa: CSASTGSETQYF; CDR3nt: TGCAGCGCCTCTACAGGGTCAGAGACCCAGTACTTC
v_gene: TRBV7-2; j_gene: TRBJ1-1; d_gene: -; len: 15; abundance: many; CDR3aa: CASSLLQAMNTEAFF; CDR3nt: TGTGCCAGCAGCTTACTACAGGCCATGAACACTGAAGCTTTCTTT
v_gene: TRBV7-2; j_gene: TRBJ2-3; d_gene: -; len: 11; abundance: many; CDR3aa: CASSLTDTQYF; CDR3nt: TGTGCCAGCAGCTTAACAGATACGCAGTATTTT
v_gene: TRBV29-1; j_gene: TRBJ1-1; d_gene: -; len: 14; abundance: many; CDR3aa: CSVGKAVMNTEAFF; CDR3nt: TGCAGCGTTGGTAAGGCAGTCATGAACACTGAAGCTTTCTTT
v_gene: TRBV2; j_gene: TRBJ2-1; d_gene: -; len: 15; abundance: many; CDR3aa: CASSQTASSYNEQFF; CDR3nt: TGTGCCAGCAGTCAGACCGCTAGCTCCTACAATGAGCAGTTCTTC
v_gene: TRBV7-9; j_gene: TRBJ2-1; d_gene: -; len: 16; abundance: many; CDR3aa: CASSLNAGTFLNEQFF; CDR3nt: TGTGCCAGCAGCTTAAACGCCGGGACTTTCCTTAATGAGCAGTTCTTC
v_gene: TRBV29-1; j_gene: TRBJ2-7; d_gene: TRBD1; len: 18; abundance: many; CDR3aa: CSVTGTGSGPNGRYEQYF; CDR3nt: TGCAGCGTTACCGGGACAGGGTCGGGACCCAACGGTCGGTACGAGCAGTACTTC
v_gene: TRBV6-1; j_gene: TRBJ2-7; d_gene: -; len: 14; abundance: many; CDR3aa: CASTVTGMGYEQYF; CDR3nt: TGTGCCAGCACCGTTACAGGGATGGGGTACGAGCAGTACTTC
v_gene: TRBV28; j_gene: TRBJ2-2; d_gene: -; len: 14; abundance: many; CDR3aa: CASIPGANTGELFF; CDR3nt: TGTGCCAGCATACCAGGAGCGAACACCGGGGAGCTGTTTTTT
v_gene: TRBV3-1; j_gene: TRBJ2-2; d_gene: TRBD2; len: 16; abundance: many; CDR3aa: CASSQGRGTNTGELFF; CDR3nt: TGTGCCAGCAGCCAAGGGCGGGGGACGAACACCGGGGAGCTGTTTTTT
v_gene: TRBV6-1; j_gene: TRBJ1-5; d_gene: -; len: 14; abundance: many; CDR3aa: CASSTTILQFPQHF; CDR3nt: TGTGCCAGCAGCACTACTATTCTACAGTTTCCCCAGCATTTT
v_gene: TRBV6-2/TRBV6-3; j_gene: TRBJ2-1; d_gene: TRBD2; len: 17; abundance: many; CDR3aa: CASSYSPPAGIYNEQFF; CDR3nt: TGTGCCAGCAGTTACTCGCCTCCAGCGGGGATCTACAATGAGCAGTTCTTC
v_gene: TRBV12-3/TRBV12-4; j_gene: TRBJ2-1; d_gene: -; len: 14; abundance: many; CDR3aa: CASSPGGSYNEQFF; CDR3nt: TGTGCCAGCAGCCCCGGGGGCTCCTACAATGAGCAGTTCTTC
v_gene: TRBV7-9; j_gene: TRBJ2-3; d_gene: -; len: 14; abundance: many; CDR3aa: CASNPAGDLDTQYF; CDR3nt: TGTGCCAGCAATCCGGCAGGGGATCTAGATACGCAGTATTTT
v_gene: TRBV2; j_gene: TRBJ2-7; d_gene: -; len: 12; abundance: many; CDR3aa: CASSTGRYEQYF; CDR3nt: TGTGCCAGCAGCACGGGGAGGTACGAGCAGTACTTC
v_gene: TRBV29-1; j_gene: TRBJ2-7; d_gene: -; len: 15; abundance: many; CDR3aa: CSVEVTGPYSYEQYF; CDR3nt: TGCAGCGTTGAGGTAACAGGTCCATACTCCTACGAGCAGTACTTC
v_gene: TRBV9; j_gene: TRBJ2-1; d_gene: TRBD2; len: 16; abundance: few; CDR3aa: CASSVTSRGGFDEQFF; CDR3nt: TGTGCCAGCAGCGTGACGTCGCGGGGGGGCTTCGATGAGCAGTTCTTC
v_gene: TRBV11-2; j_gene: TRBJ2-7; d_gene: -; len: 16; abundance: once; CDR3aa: CASSQGHGGSSYEQYF; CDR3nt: TGTGCCAGCAGCCAGGGGCATGGCGGGAGCTCCTACGAGCAGTACTTC
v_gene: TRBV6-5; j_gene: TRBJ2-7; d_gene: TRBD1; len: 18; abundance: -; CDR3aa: CASSYSAPDRGYGYEQYF; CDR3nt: TGTGCCAGCAGTTACTCAGCACCGGACAGGGGGTACGGCTACGAGCAGTACTTC
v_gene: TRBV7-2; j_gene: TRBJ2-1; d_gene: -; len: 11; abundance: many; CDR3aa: CASSPDGAPSF; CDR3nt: TGTGCCAGCAGCCCAGACGGGGCGCCTAGCTTC
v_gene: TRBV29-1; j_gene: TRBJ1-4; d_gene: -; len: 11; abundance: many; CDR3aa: CSARDSLGLFF; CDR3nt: TGCAGCGCCCGAGATTCACTCGGCCTGTTTTTT
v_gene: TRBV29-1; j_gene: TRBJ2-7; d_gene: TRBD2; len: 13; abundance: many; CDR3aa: CSVVRAGVPEQYF; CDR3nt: TGCAGCGTTGTCAGAGCGGGAGTTCCCGAGCAGTACTTC
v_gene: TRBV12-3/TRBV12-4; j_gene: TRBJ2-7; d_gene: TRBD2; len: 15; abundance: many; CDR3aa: CASSFPAGGSYEQYF; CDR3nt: TGTGCCAGCAGTTTCCCAGCGGGGGGCTCCTACGAGCAGTACTTC